This T cell receptor beta chain was profiled in a study of OX40 agonist ivuxolimab in advanced cancers. Study conclusions and caveats: Specificity for antigen went undetermined in the expanded peripheral T cells.

Here immunoSEQ multiplex PCR was the method, and the copy in TCRdb shows in-frame clones only, minus some. Of about 98,000 clones in the sample, 85% to 95% were seen once. This clone appeared once. Antigen: not known. The junction departs from the called germline gene at one end, perhaps through a read error. Germline values: CDR1 SSHAT, CDR2 FNYEAQ (reference sequence). This CDR3 contains 13 residues. This sample comprised CD4+ or CD8+ T cells sorted from blood, obtained in a trial of the OX40 agonist ivuxolimab. The sequence was collected from an adult with an advanced solid tumor such as melanoma, head and neck, liver or kidney cancer. The V gene is TRBV7-7, the J gene TRBJ2-5; possibly TRBD1 for D (5 bases). The CDR3 sequence is CASSQGVQETQYF. In DNA, the CDR3 is TGTGCTAGCAGCCAAGGGGTACAAGAGACCCAGTACTTC. The full variable domain, completed using reference TRBV7-7 and TRBJ2-5, is GAGVSQSPRYKVTKRGQDVTLRCDPISSHATLYWYQQALGQGPEFLTYFNYEAQPDKSGLPSDRFSAERPEGSISTLTIQRTEQRDSAMYRCASSQGVQETQYFGPGTRLLVL.